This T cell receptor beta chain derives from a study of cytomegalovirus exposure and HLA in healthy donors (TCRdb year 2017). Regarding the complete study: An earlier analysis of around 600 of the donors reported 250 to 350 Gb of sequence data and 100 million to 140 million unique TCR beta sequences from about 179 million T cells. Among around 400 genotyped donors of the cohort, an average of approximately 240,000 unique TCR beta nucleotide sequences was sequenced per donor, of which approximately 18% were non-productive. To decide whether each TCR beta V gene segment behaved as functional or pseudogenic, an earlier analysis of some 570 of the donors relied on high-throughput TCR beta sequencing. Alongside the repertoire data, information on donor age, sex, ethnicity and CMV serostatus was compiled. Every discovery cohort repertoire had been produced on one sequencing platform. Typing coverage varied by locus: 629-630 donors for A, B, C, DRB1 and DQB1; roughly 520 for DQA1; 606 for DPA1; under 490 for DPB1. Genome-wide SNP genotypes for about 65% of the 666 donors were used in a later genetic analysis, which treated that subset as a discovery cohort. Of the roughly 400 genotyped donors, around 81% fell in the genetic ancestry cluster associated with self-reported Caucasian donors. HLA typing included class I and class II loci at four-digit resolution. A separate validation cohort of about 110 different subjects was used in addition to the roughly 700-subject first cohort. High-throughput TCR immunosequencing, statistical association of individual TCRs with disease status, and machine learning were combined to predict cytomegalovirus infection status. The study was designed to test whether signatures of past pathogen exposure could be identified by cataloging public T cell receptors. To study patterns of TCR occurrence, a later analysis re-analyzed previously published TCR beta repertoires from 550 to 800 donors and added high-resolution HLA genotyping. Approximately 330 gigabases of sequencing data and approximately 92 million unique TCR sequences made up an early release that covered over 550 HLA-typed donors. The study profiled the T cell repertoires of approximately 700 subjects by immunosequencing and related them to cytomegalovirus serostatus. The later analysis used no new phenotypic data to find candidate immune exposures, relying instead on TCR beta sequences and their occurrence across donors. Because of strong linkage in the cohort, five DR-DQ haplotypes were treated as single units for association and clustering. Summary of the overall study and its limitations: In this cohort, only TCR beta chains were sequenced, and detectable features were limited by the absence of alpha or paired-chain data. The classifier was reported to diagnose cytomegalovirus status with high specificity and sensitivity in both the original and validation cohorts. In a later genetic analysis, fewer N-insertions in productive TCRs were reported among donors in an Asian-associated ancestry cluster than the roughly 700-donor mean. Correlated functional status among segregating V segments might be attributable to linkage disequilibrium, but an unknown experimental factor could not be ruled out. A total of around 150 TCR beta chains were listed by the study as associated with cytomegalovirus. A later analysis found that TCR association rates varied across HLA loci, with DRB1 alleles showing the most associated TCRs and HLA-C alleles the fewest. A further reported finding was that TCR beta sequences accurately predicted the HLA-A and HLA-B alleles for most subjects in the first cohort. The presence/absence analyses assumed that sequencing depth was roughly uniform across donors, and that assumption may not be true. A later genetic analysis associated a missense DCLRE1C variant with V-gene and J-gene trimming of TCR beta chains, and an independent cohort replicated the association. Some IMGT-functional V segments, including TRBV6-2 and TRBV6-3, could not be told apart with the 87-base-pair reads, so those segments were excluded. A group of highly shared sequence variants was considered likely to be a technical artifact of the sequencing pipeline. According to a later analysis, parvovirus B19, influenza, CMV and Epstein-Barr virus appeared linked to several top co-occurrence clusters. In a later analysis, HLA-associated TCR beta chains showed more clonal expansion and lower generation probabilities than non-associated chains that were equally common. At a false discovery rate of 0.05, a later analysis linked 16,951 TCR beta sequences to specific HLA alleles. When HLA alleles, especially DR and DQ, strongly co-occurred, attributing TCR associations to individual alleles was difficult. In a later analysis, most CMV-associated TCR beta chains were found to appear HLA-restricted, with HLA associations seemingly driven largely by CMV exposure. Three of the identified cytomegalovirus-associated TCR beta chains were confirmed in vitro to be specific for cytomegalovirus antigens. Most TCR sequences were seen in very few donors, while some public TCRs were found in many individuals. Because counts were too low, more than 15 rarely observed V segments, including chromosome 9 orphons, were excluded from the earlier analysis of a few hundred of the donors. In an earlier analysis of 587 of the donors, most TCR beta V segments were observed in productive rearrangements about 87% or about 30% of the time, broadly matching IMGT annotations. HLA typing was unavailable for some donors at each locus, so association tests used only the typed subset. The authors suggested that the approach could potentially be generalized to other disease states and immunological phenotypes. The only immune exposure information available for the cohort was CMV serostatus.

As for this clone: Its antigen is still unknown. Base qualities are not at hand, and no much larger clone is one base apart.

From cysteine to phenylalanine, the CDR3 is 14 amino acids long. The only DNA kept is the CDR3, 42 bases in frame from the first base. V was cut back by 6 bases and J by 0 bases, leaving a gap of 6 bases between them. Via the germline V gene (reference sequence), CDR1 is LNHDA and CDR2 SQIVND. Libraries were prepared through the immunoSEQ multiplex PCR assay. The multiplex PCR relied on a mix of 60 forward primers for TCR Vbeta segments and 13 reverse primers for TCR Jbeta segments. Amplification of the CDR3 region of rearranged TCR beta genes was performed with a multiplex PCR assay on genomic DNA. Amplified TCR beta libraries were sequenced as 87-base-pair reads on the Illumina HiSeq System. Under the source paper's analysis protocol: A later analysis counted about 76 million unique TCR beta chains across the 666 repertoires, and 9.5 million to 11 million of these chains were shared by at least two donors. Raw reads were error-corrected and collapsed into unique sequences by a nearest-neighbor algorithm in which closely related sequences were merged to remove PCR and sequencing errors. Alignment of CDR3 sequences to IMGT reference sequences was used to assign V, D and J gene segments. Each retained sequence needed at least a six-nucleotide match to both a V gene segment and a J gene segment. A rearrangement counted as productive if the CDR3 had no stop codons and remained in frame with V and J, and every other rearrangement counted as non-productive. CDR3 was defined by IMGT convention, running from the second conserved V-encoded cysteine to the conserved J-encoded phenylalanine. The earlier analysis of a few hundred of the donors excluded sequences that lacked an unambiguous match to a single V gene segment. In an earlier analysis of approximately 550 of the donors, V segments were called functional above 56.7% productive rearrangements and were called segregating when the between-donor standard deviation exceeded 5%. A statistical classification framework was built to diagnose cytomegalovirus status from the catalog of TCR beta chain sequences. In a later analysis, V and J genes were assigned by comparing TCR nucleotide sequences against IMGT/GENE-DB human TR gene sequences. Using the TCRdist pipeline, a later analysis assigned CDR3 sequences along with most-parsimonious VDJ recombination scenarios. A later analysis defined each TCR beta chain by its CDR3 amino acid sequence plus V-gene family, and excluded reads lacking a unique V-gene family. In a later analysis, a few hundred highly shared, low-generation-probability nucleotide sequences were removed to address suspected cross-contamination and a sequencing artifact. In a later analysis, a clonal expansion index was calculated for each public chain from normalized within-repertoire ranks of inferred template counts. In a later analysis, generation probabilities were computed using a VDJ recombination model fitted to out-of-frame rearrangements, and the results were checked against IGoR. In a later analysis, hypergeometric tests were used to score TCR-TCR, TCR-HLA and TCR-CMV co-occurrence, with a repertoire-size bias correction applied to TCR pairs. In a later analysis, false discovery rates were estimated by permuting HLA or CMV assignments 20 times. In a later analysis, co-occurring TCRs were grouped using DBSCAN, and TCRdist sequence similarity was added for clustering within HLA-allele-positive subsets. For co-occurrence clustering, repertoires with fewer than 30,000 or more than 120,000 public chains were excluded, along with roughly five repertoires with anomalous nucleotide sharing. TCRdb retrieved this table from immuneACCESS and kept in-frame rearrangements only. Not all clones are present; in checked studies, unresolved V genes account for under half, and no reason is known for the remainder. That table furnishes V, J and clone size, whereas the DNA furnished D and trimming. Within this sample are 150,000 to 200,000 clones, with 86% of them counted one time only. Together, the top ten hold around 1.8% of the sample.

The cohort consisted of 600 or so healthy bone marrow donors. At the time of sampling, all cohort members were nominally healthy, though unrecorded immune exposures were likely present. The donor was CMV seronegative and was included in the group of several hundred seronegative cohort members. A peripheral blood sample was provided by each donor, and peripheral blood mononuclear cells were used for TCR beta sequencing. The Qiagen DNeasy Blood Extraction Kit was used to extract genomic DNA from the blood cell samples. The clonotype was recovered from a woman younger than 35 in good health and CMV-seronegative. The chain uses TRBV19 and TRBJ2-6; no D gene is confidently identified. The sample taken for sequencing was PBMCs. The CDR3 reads CASRLISGANVLTF. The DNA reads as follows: TGTGCCAGTAGACTCATCTCTGGGGCCAACGTCCTGACTTTC.